Described below is a single T cell receptor beta chain sequence and its context. These data come from a study of technical replicates of blood from several donors. Germline loops: CDR1 MNHEY, CDR2 SMNVEV (reference sequence). The CDR3 spans 15 residues. The V end lost 3 bases, the J end lost 0 bases, and 12 bases lay between the germline ends. Clones were sequenced by immunoSEQ multiplex PCR, and TCRdb holds only the in-frame ones, with some missing. The table shows under 85,000 clones, with about 97% occurring only once. This TCR came from a human donor in good health. The chain carries TRBV27 and TRBJ2-7; D perhaps matches TRBD1 (6 bases). The material sequenced was T cells isolated from PBMCs. As DNA, the CDR3 is TGTGCCAGCAGTTTCTTAGGACAGCCCTCCTACGAGCAGTACTTC. Translation: CASSFLGQPSYEQYF.